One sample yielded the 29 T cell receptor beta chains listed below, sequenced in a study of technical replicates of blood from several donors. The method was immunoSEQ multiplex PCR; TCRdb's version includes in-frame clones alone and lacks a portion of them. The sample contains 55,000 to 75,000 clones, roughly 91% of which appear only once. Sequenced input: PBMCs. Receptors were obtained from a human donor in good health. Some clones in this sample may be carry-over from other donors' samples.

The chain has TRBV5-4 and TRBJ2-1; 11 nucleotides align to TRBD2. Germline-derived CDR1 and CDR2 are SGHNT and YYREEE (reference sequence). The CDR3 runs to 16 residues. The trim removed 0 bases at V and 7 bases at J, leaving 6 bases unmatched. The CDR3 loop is CASSLDSGGGRNEQFF. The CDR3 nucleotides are TGTGCCAGCAGCTTGGATAGCGGGGGGGGTAGAAATGAGCAGTTCTTC.

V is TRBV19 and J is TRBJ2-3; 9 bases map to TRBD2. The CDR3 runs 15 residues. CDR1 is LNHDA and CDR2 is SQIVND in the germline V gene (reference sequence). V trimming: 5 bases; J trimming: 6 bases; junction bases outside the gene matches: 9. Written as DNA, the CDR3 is TGTGCCAGTAGTCCGGGGGGACTAGCTTCGGATACGCAGTATTTT. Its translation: CASSPGGLASDTQYF.

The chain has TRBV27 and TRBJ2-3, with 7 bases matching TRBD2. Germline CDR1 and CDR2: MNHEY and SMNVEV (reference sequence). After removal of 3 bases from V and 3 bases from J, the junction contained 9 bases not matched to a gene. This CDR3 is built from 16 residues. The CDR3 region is CASSFLRGSGTDTQYF. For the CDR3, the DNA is TGTGCCAGCAGTTTCCTCCGCGGGAGTGGGACAGATACGCAGTATTTT.

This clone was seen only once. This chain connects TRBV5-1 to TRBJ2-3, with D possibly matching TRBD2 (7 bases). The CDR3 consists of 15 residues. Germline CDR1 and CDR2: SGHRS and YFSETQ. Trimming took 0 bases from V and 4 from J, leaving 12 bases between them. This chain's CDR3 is CASSLVGGRADTQYF. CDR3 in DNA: TGCGCCAGCAGCTTGGTCGGGGGGCGCGCAGATACGCAGTATTTT.

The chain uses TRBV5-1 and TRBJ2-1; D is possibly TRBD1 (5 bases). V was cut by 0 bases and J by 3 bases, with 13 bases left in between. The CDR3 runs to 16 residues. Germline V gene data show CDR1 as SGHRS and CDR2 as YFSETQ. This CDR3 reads CASSLVGDTFYNEQFF. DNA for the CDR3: TGCGCCAGCAGCTTGGTAGGGGATACCTTCTACAATGAGCAGTTCTTC. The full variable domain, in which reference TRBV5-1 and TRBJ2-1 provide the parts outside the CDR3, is KAGVTQTPRYLIKTRGQQVTLSCSPISGHRSVSWYQQTPGQGLQFLFEYFSETQRNKGNFPGRFSGRQFSNSRSEMNVSTLELGDSALYLCASSLVGDTFYNEQFFGPGTRLTVL.

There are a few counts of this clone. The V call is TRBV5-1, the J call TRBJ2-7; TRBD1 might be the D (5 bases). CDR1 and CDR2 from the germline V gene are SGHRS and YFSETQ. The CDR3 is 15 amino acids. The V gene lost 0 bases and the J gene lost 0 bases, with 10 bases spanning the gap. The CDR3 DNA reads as TGCGCCAGCAGCTTGGAAGGGGATTCCTCCTACGAGCAGTACTTC. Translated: CASSLEGDSSYEQYF.

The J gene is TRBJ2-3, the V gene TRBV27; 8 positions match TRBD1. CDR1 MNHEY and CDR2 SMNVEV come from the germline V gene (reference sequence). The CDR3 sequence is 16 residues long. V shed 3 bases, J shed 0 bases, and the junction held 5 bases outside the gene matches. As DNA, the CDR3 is TGTGCCAGCAGTTTTACAGGGGGACCTAGCACAGATACGCAGTATTTT. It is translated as CASSFTGGPSTDTQYF.

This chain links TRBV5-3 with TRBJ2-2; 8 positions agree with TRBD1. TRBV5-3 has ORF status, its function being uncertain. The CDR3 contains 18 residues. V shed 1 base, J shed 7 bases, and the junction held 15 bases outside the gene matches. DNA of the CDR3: TGTGCCAGAAGCTTGTCGGTCAGGGGGCGAAAGATTTGCGGGGAGCTGTTTTTT. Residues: CARSLSVRGRKICGELFF.

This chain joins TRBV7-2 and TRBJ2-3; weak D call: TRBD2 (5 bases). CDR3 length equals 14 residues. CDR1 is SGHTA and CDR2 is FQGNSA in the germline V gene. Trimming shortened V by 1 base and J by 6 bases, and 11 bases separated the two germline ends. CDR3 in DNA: TGTGCCAGCAGCTTAGGCGGGCCCTGGGATACGCAGTATTTT. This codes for CASSLGGPWDTQYF.

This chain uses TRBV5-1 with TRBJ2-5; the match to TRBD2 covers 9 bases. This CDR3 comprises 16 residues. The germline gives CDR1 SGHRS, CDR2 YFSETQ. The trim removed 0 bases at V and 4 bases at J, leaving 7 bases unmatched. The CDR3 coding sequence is TGCGCCAGCAGCTTGGCCATAGCGGGGGCTAGAGAGACCCAGTACTTC. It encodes CASSLAIAGARETQYF.

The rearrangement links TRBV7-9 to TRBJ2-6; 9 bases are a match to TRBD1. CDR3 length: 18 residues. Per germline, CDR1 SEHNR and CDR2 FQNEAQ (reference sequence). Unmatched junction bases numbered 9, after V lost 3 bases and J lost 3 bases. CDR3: CASSFPGQGSFGANVLTF. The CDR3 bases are TGTGCCAGCAGCTTTCCGGGACAGGGTTCTTTTGGGGCCAACGTCCTGACTTTC.

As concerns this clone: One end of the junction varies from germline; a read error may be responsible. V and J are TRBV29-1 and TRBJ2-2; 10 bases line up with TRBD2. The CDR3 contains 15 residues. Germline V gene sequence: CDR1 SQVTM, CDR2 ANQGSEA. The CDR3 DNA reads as TGCAGCGCTGGACGGGGACTAGCGAACGCCGGGGAGCTGTTTTTT. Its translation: CSAGRGLANAGELFF.

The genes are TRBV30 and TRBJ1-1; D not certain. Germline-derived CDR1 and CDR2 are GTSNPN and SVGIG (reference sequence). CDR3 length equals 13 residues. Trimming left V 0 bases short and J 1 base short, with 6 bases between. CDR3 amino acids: CAWSVQSNTEAFF. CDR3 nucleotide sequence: TGTGCCTGGAGTGTACAGTCGAACACTGAAGCTTTCTTT.

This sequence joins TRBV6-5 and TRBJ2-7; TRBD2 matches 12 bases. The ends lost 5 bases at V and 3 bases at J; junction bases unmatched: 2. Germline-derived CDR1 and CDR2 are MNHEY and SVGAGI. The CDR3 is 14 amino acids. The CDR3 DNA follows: TGTGCCAGCAGTAAGGGACTAGCGGGCTACGAGCAGTACTTC. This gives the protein CASSKGLAGYEQYF.

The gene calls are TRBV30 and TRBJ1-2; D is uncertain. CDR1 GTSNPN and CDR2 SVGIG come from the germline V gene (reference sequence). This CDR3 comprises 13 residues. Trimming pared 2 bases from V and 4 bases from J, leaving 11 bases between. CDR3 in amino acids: CAWSSGFFYGYTF. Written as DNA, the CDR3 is TGTGCCTGGAGTAGCGGATTCTTCTATGGCTACACCTTC.

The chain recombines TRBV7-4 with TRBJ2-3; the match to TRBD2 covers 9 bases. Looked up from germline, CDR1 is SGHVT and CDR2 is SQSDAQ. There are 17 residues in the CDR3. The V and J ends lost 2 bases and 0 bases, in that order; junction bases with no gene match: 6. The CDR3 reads CASSLLGLAGSTDTQYF. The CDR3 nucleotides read TGTGCCAGCAGCTTACTCGGGCTAGCGGGGAGCACAGATACGCAGTATTTT.

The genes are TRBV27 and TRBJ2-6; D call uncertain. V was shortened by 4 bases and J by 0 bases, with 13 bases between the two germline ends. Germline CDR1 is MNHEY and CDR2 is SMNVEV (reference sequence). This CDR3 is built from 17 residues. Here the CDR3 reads CASSSVAPSSGANVLTF. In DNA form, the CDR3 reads TGTGCCAGCAGTTCGGTTGCGCCTAGCTCTGGGGCCAACGTCCTGACTTTC.

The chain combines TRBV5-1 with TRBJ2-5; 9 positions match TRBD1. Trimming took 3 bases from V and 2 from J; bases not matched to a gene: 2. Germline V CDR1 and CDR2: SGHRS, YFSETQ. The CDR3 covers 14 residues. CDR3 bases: TGCGCCAGCAGCTGGGGGACAGGGCAAGAGACCCAGTACTTC. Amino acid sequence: CASSWGTGQETQYF. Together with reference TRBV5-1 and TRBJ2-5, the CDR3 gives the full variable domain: KAGVTQTPRYLIKTRGQQVTLSCSPISGHRSVSWYQQTPGQGLQFLFEYFSETQRNKGNFPGRFSGRQFSNSRSEMNVSTLELGDSALYLCASSWGTGQETQYFGPGTRLLVL.

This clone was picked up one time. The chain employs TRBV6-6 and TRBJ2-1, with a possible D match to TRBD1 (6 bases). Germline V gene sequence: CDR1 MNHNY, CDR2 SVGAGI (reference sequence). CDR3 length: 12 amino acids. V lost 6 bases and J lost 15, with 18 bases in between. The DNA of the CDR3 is TGTGCCAGCAGCTTACTCCAGGGGAGAGGGTTCTTC. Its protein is CASSLLQGRGFF.

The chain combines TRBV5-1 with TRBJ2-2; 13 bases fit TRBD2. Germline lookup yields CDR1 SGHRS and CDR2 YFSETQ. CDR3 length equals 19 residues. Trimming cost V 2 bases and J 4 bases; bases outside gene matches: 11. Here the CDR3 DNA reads TGCGCCAGCAGCTTCACCTTACTAGCGGGAGGGCTTCTCACCGGGGAGCTGTTTTTT. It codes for CASSFTLLAGGLLTGELFF.

The CDR3 DNA follows: TGTGCCTGGAGTGTCGGTCGGACTAGCGGGGAGACCCAGTACTTC. This encodes CAWSVGRTSGETQYF. This chain uses TRBV30 with TRBJ2-5; 11 bases are shared with TRBD2. The ends lost 0 bases at V and 5 bases at J; junction bases unmatched: 5. This CDR3 has 15 residues. CDR1 and CDR2 (germline): GTSNPN, SVGIG (reference sequence). The full variable domain, with the rest looked up from reference TRBV30 and TRBJ2-5, is SQTIHQWPATLVQPVGSPLSLECTVEGTSNPNLYWYRQAAGRGLQLLFYSVGIGQISSEVPQNLSASRPQDRQFILSSKKLLLSDSGFYLCAWSVGRTSGETQYFGPGTRLLVL.

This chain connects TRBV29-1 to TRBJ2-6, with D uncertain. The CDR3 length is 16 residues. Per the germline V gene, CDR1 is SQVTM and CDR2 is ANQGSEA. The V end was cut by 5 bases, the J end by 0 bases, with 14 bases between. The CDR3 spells CSVFSDINSGANVLTF. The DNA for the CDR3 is TGCAGCGTTTTCTCAGACATAAACTCTGGGGCCAACGTCCTGACTTTC. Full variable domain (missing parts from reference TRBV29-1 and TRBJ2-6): SAVISQKPSRDICQRGTSLTIQCQVDSQVTMMFWYRQQPGQSLTLIATANQGSEATYESGFVIDKFPISRPNLTFSTLTVSNMSPEDSSIYLCSVFSDINSGANVLTFGAGSRLTVL.

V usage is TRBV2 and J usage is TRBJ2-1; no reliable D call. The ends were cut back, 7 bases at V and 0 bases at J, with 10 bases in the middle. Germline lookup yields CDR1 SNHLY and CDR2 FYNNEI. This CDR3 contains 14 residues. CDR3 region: CASTLIGSYNEQFF. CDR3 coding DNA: TGTGCCAGCACGCTAATCGGCTCCTACAATGAGCAGTTCTTC.

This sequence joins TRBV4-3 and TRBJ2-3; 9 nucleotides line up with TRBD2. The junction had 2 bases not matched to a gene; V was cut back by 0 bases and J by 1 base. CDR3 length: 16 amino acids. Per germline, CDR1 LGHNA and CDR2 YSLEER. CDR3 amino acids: CASSQDPSGGTDTQYF. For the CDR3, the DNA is TGCGCCAGCAGCCAAGATCCTAGCGGGGGCACAGATACGCAGTATTTT.

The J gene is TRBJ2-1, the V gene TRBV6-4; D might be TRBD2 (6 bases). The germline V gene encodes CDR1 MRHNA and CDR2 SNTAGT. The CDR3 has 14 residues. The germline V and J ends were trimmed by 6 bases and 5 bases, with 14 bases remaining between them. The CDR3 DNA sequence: TGTGCCAGCAGCCGACTAGGACTCGACAATGAGCAGTTCTTC. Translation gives CASSRLGLDNEQFF.

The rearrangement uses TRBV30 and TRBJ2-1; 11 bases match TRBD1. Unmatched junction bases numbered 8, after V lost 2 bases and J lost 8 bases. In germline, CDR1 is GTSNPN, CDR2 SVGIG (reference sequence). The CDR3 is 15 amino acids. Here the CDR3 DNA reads TGTGCCTGGAGTCCCGGGACAGGGGGGGGCGATGAGCAGTTCTTC. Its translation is CAWSPGTGGGDEQFF.

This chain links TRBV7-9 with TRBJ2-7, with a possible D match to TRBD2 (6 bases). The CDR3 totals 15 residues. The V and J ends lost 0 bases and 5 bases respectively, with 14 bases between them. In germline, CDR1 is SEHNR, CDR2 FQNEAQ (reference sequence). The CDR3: CASSLASSVWDEQYF. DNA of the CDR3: TGTGCCAGCAGCTTAGCGTCTAGCGTTTGGGACGAGCAGTACTTC.

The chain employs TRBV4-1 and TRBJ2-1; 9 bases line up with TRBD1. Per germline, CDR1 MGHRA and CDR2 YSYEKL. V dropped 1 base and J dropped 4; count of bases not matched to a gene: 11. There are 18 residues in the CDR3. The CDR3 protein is CASSQADFLGTGYNEQFF. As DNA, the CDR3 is TGCGCCAGCAGCCAAGCGGACTTTCTTGGGACAGGGTACAATGAGCAGTTCTTC.

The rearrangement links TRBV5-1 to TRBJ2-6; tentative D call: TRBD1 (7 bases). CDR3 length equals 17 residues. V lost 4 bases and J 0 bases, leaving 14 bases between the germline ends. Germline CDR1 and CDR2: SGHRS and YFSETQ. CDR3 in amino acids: CASSPGQDYSGANVLTF. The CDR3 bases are TGCGCCAGCAGCCCTGGACAGGACTACTCTGGGGCCAACGTCCTGACTTTC.